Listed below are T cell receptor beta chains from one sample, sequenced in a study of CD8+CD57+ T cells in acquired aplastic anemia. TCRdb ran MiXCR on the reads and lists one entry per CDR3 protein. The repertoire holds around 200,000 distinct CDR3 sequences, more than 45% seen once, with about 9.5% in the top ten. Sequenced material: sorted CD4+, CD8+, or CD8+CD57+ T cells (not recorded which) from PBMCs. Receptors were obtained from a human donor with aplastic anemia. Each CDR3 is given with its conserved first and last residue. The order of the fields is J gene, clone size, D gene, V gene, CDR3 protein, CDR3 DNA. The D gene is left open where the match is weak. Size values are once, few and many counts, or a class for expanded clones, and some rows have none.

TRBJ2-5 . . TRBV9 CASSARQNQETQYF TGTGCCAGCAGCGCACGACAGAATCAAGAGACCCAGTACTTC
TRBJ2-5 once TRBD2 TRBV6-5 CASSYGSGTRLQETQYF TGTGCCAGCAGTTACGGGTCCGGGACTAGGCTTCAAGAGACCCAGTACTTC
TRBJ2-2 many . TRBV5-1 CASSWSTGTNPGELFF TGCGCCAGCAGCTGGTCGACGGGAACTAACCCCGGGGAGCTGTTTTTT
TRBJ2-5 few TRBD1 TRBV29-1 CSVVEKGTATETQYF TGCAGCGTCGTAGAAAAAGGGACAGCCACAGAGACCCAGTACTTC
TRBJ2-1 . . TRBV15 CAASSFGGDNEQFF TGTGCCGCCAGCAGCTTCGGCGGGGACAATGAGCAGTTCTTC
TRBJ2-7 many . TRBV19 CASSAQTVAREQYF TGTGCCAGTAGTGCACAGACAGTCGCTCGCGAGCAGTACTTC
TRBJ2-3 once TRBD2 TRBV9 CASSVGVSGSTF TGTGCCAGCAGCGTAGGGGTTAGCGGGAGTACTTTT
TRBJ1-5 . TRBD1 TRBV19 CASRLDRLSQPQHF TGTGCCAGTAGGTTGGACAGGCTGAGTCAGCCCCAGCATTTT
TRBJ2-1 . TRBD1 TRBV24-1 CATGDATGEVGNEQFF TGTGCCACCGGTGACGCGACAGGGGAAGTAGGAAATGAGCAGTTCTTC
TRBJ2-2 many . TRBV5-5 CASSLSAGETGELFF TGTGCCAGCAGCTTGTCGGCAGGGGAGACCGGGGAGCTGTTTTTT
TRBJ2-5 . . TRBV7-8 CASSQWKETQYF TGTGCCAGCAGCCAGTGGAAAGAGACCCAGTACTTC
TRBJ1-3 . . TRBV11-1 CASSLGQPQPGNTIYF TGTGCCAGCAGCTTAGGACAGCCACAACCTGGAAACACCATATATTTT
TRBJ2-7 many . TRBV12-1 CASSFVGPREQYF TGTGCCAGCAGCTTTGTGGGGCCTCGGGAGCAGTACTTC
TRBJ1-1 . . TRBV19 CASRDPRNFTEAFF TGTGCCAGTAGGGATCCCAGAAACTTCACTGAAGCTTTCTTT
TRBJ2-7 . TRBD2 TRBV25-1 CASSYGGGRYEQYF TGTGCCAGCAGTTACGGGGGGGGCCGCTACGAGCAGTACTTC
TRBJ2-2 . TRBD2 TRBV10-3 CAISAREGTGELFF TGTGCCATCAGTGCCAGGGAGGGCACCGGGGAGCTGTTTTTT
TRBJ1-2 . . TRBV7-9 CASSPGGPPNYGYTF TGTGCCAGCTCCCCGGGGGGCCCTCCTAACTATGGCTACACCTTC
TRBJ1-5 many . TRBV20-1 CSARTGGFRGNQPQHF TGCAGTGCTAGAACCGGGGGGTTTCGGGGCAATCAGCCCCAGCATTTT
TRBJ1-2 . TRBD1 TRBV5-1 CASSEGQLGYTF TGCGCCAGCAGCGAGGGACAGCTTGGCTACACCTTC
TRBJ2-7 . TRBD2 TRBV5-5 CASSRSGGAGYEQYF TGTGCCAGCAGCAGAAGCGGGGGGGCGGGCTACGAGCAGTACTTC
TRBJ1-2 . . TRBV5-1 CASSRQGFMLAYGYTF TGCGCCAGCAGCCGTCAGGGGTTTATGTTGGCCTATGGCTACACCTTC
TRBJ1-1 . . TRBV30 CAWGPSVNTEAFF TGTGCCTGGGGCCCCTCAGTGAACACTGAAGCTTTCTTT
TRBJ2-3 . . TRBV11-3 CASSLSRSTDTQYF TGTGCCAGCAGCTTATCACGCTCCACAGATACGCAGTATTTT
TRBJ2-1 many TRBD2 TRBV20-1 CSAGSGSLNYNEQFF TGCAGTGCAGGCAGCGGGAGTCTGAATTACAATGAGCAGTTCTTC
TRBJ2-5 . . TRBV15 CASSLPPVETQYF TGTGCCAGCAGTTTACCGCCCGTAGAGACCCAGTACTTC
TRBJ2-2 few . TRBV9 CASSEDFTGELFF TGTGCCAGCAGCGAGGACTTCACCGGGGAGCTGTTTTTT
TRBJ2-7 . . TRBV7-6 CASSSGGASYEQYF TGTGCCAGCAGCTCCGGAGGGGCCTCCTACGAGCAGTACTTC
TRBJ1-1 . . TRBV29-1 CSVEDLGEGTEAFF TGCAGCGTTGAAGATCTGGGGGAGGGCACTGAAGCTTTCTTT
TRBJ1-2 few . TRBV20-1 CSASTGTGYTF TGCAGTGCTAGTACGGGTACTGGCTACACCTTC
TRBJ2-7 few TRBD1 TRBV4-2 CASSSYRGDEQYF TGTGCCAGCAGCTCCTACAGGGGAGACGAGCAGTACTTC
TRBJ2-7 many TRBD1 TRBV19 CASSIEAGGSYEQYF TGTGCCAGTAGTATAGAGGCAGGGGGTTCCTACGAGCAGTACTTC
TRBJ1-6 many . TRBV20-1 CSARDMAGNNSPLHF TGCAGTGCTAGAGATATGGCCGGTAATAATTCACCCCTCCACTTT
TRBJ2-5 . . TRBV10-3 CAIKGSQETQYF TGTGCCATCAAGGGGAGTCAAGAGACCCAGTACTTC
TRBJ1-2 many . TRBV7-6 CASSLTGQGLGYTF TGTGCCAGCAGCTTAACGGGACAAGGTTTGGGCTACACCTTC
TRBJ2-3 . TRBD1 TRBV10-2 CASSEYVGGDSTDKQYF TGCGCCAGCAGTGAGTATGTAGGGGGCGACAGCACAGATAAGCAGTATTTT
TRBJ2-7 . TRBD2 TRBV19 CASRTAGGPYEQYF TGTGCCAGTAGGACGGCGGGGGGGCCCTACGAGCAGTACTTC